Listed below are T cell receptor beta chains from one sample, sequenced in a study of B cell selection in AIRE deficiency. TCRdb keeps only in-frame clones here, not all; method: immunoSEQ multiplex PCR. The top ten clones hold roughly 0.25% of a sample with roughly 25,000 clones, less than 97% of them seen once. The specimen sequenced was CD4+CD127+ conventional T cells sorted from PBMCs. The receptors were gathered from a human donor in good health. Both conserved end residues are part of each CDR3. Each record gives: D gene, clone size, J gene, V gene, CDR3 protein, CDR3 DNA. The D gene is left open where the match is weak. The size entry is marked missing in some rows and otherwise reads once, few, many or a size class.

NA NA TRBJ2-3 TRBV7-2 CASSYPIGGTTDTQYF TGTGCCAGCAGCTACCCAATAGGGGGGACCACAGATACGCAGTATTTT
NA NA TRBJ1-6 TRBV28 CASSIAGSSYNSPLHF TGTGCCAGCAGTATAGCCGGGAGCTCCTATAATTCACCCCTCCACTTT
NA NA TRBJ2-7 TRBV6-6 CASSYSQGTYEQYF TGTGCCAGCAGTTACTCGCAGGGTACCTACGAGCAGTACTTC
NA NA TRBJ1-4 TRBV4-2 CASSQARGGEKLFF TGTGCCAGCAGCCAAGCCAGGGGAGGCGAAAAACTGTTTTTT
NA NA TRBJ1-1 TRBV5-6 CASSHLYEGGTEAFF TGTGCCAGCAGCCATCTATATGAGGGGGGCACTGAAGCTTTCTTT
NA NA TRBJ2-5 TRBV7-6 CASSLEPDSQETQYF TGTGCCAGCAGCTTAGAGCCGGACAGCCAAGAGACCCAGTACTTC
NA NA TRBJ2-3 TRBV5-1 CASSLAQDTQYF TGCGCCAGCAGCTTGGCACAAGATACGCAGTATTTT
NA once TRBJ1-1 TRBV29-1 CSVGGVMNTEAFF TGCAGCGTTGGCGGAGTTATGAACACTGAAGCTTTCTTT
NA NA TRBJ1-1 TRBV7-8 CASRIMASNTEAFF TGTGCCAGCAGAATCATGGCCTCGAACACTGAAGCTTTCTTT
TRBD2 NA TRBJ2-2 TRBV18 CASSPRIAGDTTGELFF TGTGCCAGCTCACCACGAATAGCGGGGGATACCACCGGGGAGCTGTTTTTT
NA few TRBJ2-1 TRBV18 CASSPTRGPAGEQFF TGTGCCAGCTCACCCACACGGGGGCCAGCAGGTGAGCAGTTCTTC